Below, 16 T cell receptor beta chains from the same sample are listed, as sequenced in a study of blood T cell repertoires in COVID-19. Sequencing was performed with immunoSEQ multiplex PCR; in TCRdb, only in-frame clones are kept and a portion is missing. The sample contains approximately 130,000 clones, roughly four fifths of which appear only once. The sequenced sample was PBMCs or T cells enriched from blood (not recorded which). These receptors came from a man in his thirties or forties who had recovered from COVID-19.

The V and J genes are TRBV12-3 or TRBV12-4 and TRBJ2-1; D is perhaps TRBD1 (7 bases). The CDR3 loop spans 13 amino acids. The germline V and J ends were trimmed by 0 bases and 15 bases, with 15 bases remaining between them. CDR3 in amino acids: CASSLALGQEGFF. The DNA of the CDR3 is TGTGCCAGCAGTTTAGCTCTCGGACAGGAGGGGTTCTTC.

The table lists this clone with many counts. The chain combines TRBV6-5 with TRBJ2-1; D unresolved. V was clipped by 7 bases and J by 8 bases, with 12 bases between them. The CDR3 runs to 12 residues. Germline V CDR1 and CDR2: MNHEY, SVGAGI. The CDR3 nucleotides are TGTGCCAGCACCCCAGAAACGTATGAGCAGTTCTTC. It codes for CASTPETYEQFF.

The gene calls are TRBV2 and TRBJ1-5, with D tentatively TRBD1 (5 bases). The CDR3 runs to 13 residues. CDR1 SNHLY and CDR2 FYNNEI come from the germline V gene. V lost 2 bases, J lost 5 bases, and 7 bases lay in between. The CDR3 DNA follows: TGTGCCAGCAGTGAAAGCAGGGATCAGCCCCAGCATTTT. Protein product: CASSESRDQPQHF.

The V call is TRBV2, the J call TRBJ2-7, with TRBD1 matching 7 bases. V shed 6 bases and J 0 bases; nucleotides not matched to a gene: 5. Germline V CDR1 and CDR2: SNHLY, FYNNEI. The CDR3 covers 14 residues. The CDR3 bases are TGTGCCAGCAGGGGACAGATCAGCTCCTACGAGCAGTACGTC. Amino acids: CASRGQISSYEQYV.

The CDR3 here is CAILPGQDTNEAFF. The CDR3 DNA reads as TGTGCCATACTCCCCGGACAGGACACAAATGAAGCTTTCTTT. J is TRBJ1-1 and V is TRBV6-5; the match to TRBD1 covers 7 bases. This CDR3 spans 14 amino acids. V shed 10 bases and J 7 bases; nucleotides not matched to a gene: 15. Germline V gene lookup returns CDR1 MNHEY and CDR2 SVGAGI.

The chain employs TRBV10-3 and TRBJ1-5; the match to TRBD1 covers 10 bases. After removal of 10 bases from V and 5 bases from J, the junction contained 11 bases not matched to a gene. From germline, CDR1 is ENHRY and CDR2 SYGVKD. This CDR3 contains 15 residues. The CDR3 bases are TGTGCCAGCAAAACTGGGACAGGGGTCGATCAGCCCCAGCATTTT. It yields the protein CASKTGTGVDQPQHF.

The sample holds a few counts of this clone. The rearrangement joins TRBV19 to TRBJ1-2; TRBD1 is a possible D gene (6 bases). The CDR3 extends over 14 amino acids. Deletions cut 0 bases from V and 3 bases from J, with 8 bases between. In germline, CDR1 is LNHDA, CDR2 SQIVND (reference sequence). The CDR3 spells CASSIEGGDYGYTF. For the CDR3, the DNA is TGTGCCAGTAGTATAGAAGGGGGAGACTATGGCTACACCTTC.

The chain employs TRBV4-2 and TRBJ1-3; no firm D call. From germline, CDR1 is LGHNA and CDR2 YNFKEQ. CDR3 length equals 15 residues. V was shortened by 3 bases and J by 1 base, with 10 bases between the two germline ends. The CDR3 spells CASSHPRLSGNTIYF. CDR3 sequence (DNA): TGTGCCAGCAGCCATCCACGGTTGTCTGGAAACACCATATATTTT.

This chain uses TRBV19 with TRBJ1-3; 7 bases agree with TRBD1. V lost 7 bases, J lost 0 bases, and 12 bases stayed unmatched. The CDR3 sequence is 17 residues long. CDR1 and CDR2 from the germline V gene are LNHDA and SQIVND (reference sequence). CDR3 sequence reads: CASTPGQSIPSGNTIYF. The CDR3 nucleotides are TGTGCCAGTACCCCGGGACAGAGCATTCCCTCTGGAAACACCATATATTTT.

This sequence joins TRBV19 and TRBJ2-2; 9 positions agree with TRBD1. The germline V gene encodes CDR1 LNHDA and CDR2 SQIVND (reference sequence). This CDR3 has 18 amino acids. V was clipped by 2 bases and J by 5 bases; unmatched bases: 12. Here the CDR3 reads CASSIRNIGTGRTGELFF. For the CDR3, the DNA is TGTGCCAGTAGTATACGCAACATCGGGACAGGGAGGACCGGGGAGCTGTTTTTT.

DNA for the CDR3: TGTGCCAGCAGTCCCGCCGGGGGGAACTATGGCTACACCTTC. It specifies CASSPAGGNYGYTF. The rearrangement joins TRBV27 to TRBJ1-2; a possible D gene is TRBD1 (5 bases). Germline V gene sequence: CDR1 MNHEY, CDR2 SMNVEV (reference sequence). The ends were cut back, 5 bases at V and 2 bases at J, with 12 bases in the middle. The CDR3 is made up of 14 amino acids.

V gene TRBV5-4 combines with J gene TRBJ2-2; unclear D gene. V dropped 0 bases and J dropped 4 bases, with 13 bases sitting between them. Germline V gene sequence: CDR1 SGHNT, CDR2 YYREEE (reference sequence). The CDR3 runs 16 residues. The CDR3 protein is CASSLVGVSRTGELFF. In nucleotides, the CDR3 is TGTGCCAGCAGCTTGGTCGGCGTTAGCCGCACCGGGGAGCTGTTTTTT.

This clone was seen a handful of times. The CDR3 region is CASNLRTGGYEQYF. The DNA of the CDR3 is TGTGCCAGCAACCTTAGGACAGGGGGCTACGAGCAGTACTTC. V usage is TRBV28 and J usage is TRBJ2-7; the match to TRBD1 covers 10 bases. The CDR3 sequence is 14 residues long. V shed 7 bases, J shed 3 bases, and the junction held 6 bases outside the gene matches. Germline-derived CDR1 and CDR2 are MDHEN and SYDVKM.

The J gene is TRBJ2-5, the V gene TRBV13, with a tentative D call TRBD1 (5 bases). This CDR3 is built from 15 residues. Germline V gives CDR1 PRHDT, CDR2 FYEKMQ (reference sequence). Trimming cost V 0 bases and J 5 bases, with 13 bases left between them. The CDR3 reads CASSLGLRVGETQYF. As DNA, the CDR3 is TGTGCCAGCAGCTTAGGCCTCAGGGTAGGGGAGACCCAGTACTTC.

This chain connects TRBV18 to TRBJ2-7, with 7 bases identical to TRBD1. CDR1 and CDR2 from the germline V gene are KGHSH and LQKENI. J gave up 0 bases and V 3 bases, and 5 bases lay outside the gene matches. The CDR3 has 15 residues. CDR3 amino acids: CASSPFDRASYEQYF. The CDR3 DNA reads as TGTGCCAGCTCACCTTTCGACAGGGCCTCCTACGAGCAGTACTTC.

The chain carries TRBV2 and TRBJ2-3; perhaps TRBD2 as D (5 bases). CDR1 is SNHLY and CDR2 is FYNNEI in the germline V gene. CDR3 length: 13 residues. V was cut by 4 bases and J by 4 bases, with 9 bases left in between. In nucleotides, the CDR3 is TGTGCCAGCAGTGTTCTGGAGGCAGATACGCAGTATTTT. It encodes CASSVLEADTQYF.